These 23 T cell receptor beta chains came from one sample sequenced in a study of T cell responses to AZD1222 COVID-19 vaccine. TCRdb's table, derived via immunoSEQ multiplex PCR, lists solely in-frame clones and lacks some. The sample gives about 200,000 clones, 85% to 95% of which show up once; 3.6% is in the top ten. The sequences come from peripheral blood, collected 28 days after the second dose of the MenACWY control vaccine. All receptors come from an adult who received the MenACWY meningococcal vaccine as a control.

V gene TRBV9 combines with J gene TRBJ2-1; no clear D. Trimming stripped 0 bases from V and 6 bases from J, with 10 bases between. The CDR3 spans 14 residues. Germline CDR1 and CDR2: SGDLS and YYNGEE. The CDR3 nucleotides read TGTGCCAGCAGCGTAGCTACGACTTCCAATGAGCAGTTCTTC. Protein product: CASSVATTSNEQFF. Combining the CDR3 with reference TRBV9 and TRBJ2-1 gives the whole variable domain DSGVTQTPKHLITATGQRVTLRCSPRSGDLSVYWYQQSLDQGLQFLIQYYNGEERAKGNILERFSAQQFPDLHSELNLSSLELGDSALYFCASSVATTSNEQFFGPGTRLTVL.

This sequence joins TRBV12-3 or TRBV12-4 and TRBJ1-2, with D possibly TRBD1 on 5 matching bases. V was trimmed by 10 bases and J by 2 bases, leaving 11 bases between them. CDR3 length: 12 residues. The CDR3 DNA reads TGTGCCACCAGGGCAGGGAACTATGGCTACACCTTC. It is translated as CATRAGNYGYTF.

This chain uses TRBV27 with TRBJ1-1; D uncertain. V shed 6 bases and J shed 8 bases, with 16 bases lying between them. Germline V lookup: CDR1 MNHEY, CDR2 SMNVEV (reference sequence). The length of the CDR3 is 13 residues. The CDR3, as DNA: TGTGCCAGCAGCCTAGGGTGGGGTGAAGAAGCTTTCTTT. Its protein product is CASSLGWGEEAFF.

The J gene is TRBJ2-2, the V gene TRBV6-2 or TRBV6-3; no definite D call. Trimming cost V 4 bases and J 0 bases, with 6 bases left between them. This CDR3 contains 14 residues. From germline, CDR1 is MNHEY and CDR2 SVGEGT. As DNA, the CDR3 is TGTGCCAGCAGTTGGACGGCGAACACCGGGGAGCTGTTTTTT. It yields the protein CASSWTANTGELFF.

The V gene is TRBV5-6, the J gene TRBJ1-3, with a weak D call TRBD1 (5 bases). Trimming stripped 2 bases from V and 8 bases from J, with 11 bases between. The CDR3 length is 13 residues. The germline V gene has CDR1 SGHDT and CDR2 YYEEEE. CDR3 in amino acids: CASSFTGVDTIYF. CDR3 nucleotide sequence: TGTGCCAGCAGCTTTACGGGGGTCGACACCATATATTTT.

J is TRBJ2-2 and V is TRBV30, with D uncertain. V was pared by 2 bases and J by 7 bases, with 8 bases between. The germline gives CDR1 GTSNPN, CDR2 SVGIG (reference sequence). The CDR3 runs 12 residues. The CDR3 protein is CAWSLRFGELFF. In DNA form, the CDR3 reads TGTGCCTGGAGTTTACGGTTCGGGGAGCTGTTTTTT.

The V call is TRBV6-2 or TRBV6-3, the J call TRBJ2-4, with D tentatively TRBD1 or TRBD2 (5 bases each). Trimming left V 4 bases short and J 0 bases short, with 13 bases between. Germline-derived CDR1 and CDR2 are MNHEY and SVGEGT. This CDR3 spans 16 amino acids. CDR3 amino acids: CASSSGRLLAKNIQYF. The DNA of the CDR3 is TGTGCCAGCAGTTCGGGACGACTTCTAGCCAAAAACATTCAGTACTTC.

The V call is TRBV11-3, the J call TRBJ2-2, with a tentative D call TRBD2 (6 bases). The CDR3 covers 16 residues. CDR1 SGHNT and CDR2 YENEEA come from the germline V gene. The V end lost 4 bases, the J end lost 7 bases, and 19 bases lay between the germline ends. CDR3 sequence: CASSSRDSLVVGELFF. The CDR3 DNA reads as TGTGCCAGCAGCTCCCGGGACTCACTAGTGGTCGGGGAGCTGTTTTTT.

The chain joins TRBV12-5 to TRBJ1-2, with D tentatively TRBD1 (6 bases). Germline CDR1 reads LGHNT; CDR2 reads FRNRAP. CDR3 length: 14 amino acids. Trimming shortened V by 3 bases and J by 4 bases, and 12 bases separated the two germline ends. CDR3 sequence (DNA): TGTGCTAGTGGTTTTTTTACAGGGACCTATGGCTACACCTTC. It specifies CASGFFTGTYGYTF.

The chain is built from TRBV29-1 and TRBJ2-3; D is perhaps TRBD2 (6 bases). The V end was cut by 7 bases, the J end by 0 bases, with 14 bases between. The CDR3 has 14 residues. Germline CDR1 SQVTM, CDR2 ANQGSEA. In DNA, the CDR3 is TGCAGCGAATTCGGGAGCGGCAGCACAGATACGCAGTATTTT. Translation: CSEFGSGSTDTQYF.

This clone showed up just once. This sequence joins TRBV19 and TRBJ1-2, with D perhaps matching TRBD1 (5 bases). Trimming took off 10 bases at V and 8 bases at J, with 17 bases between the two ends. The CDR3 consists of 12 residues. Looked up from germline, CDR1 is LNHDA and CDR2 is SQIVND (reference sequence). The CDR3 DNA follows: TGTGCCACCTCCCTCCCGGGGGGAGGCTACACCTTC. It codes for CATSLPGGGYTF.

The chain uses TRBV5-1 and TRBJ2-1, with unresolved D. CDR3 size: 11 residues. In germline, CDR1 is SGHRS, CDR2 YFSETQ. V was clipped by 4 bases and J by 7 bases, with 6 bases between them. The CDR3 DNA sequence: TGCGCCAGCAGCGAGGCTAATGAGCAGTTCTTC. Amino acids: CASSEANEQFF. Using reference TRBV5-1 and TRBJ2-1 for the parts outside the CDR3, the full variable domain is KAGVTQTPRYLIKTRGQQVTLSCSPISGHRSVSWYQQTPGQGLQFLFEYFSETQRNKGNFPGRFSGRQFSNSRSEMNVSTLELGDSALYLCASSEANEQFFGPGTRLTVL.

The chain joins TRBV5-8 to TRBJ1-6; D remains ambiguous. The CDR3 has 17 amino acids. Germline-derived CDR1 and CDR2 are SGHTS and YDEGEE. Trimming removed 5 bases from V and 9 bases from J, with 24 bases in between. CDR3 nucleotides: TGTGCCAGCAGGCCCCGGGCCCACCACCCGAGGAGTTCACCCCTCCACTTT. Residues: CASRPRAHHPRSSPLHF.

The V call is TRBV10-2, the J call TRBJ2-2, with D possibly matching TRBD2 (6 bases). Trimming stripped 2 bases from V and 6 bases from J, with 22 bases between. The CDR3 runs 18 residues. Germline V gene data show CDR1 as WSHSY and CDR2 as SAAADI. CDR3 in amino acids: CASSEGGRLAGEAGELFF. The DNA of the CDR3 is TGCGCCAGCAGTGAGGGTGGACGGCTAGCCGGGGAGGCCGGGGAGCTGTTTTTT.

V and J are TRBV10-3 and TRBJ2-7; TRBD2 matches 9 bases. Losses at the gene ends were 8 bases for V and 5 bases for J; bases not matched to a gene: 16. There are 16 residues in the CDR3. Germline CDR1 ENHRY, CDR2 SYGVKD. CDR3 loop: CAILAGAPGPTNEQYF. CDR3 nucleotide sequence: TGTGCCATCTTAGCGGGAGCCCCCGGGCCTACTAACGAGCAGTACTTC.

This clone has a single count. This rearrangement joins TRBV28 to TRBJ1-6, with D perhaps matching TRBD1 (5 bases). V lost 3 bases and J 13 bases, leaving 19 bases between the germline ends. CDR3 length: 15 amino acids. Germline CDR1 MDHEN, CDR2 SYDVKM. The CDR3 region has the DNA TGTGCCAGCAGTTTGCTTCGAAGTGCTGGGGGGCCCCTCCACTTT. This translates into CASSLLRSAGGPLHF.

About this clone itself: A read error may account for a junction end that differs from germline. This chain connects TRBV11-2 to TRBJ1-1; a weak D match, TRBD1 (5 bases). Germline CDR1 is SGHAT and CDR2 is FQNNGV. This CDR3 has 13 residues. CDR3 DNA sequence: TGTGCCAGCACCTTAACAGGTGACACTGAAGCTTTCTTT. It codes for CASTLTGDTEAFF.

The genes are TRBV24-1 and TRBJ2-3; weak D call: TRBD1 (6 bases). The CDR3 is made up of 15 amino acids. Trimming shortened V by 9 bases and J by 1 base, and 16 bases separated the two germline ends. Germline V gene sequence: CDR1 KGHDR, CDR2 SFDVKD. The CDR3 reads CATGSQGMGTDTQYF. The CDR3 DNA is TGTGCCACCGGATCTCAGGGGATGGGCACAGATACGCAGTATTTT.

The chain couples TRBV27 to TRBJ2-7, with TRBD2 identical over 13 bases. Per germline, CDR1 MNHEY and CDR2 SMNVEV (reference sequence). The CDR3 has 18 residues. Trimming cost V 5 bases and J 7 bases; bases outside gene matches: 17. This chain's CDR3 is CASSPLAGLAGVSREQYF. The CDR3 DNA sequence: TGTGCCAGCAGTCCCCTTGCTGGACTAGCGGGAGTATCAAGGGAGCAGTACTTC.

The chain employs TRBV18 and TRBJ2-1; D is ambiguous. With 2 bases removed from V and 0 bases from J, the gap between germline ends came to 8 bases. This CDR3 has 15 amino acids. In germline, CDR1 is KGHSH, CDR2 LQKENI. The CDR3, as DNA: TGTGCCAGCTCACCAAATCAAGACTCCTACAATGAGCAGTTCTTC. Amino acid sequence: CASSPNQDSYNEQFF.

The gene calls are TRBV12-3 or TRBV12-4 and TRBJ1-5, with D unresolved. This CDR3 comprises 13 residues. Trimming cost V 0 bases and J 7 bases, with 7 bases left between them. The CDR3 DNA is TGTGCCAGCAGTTTAGCGGATCAACAGCCCCAGCATTTT. It is translated as CASSLADQQPQHF.

This chain joins TRBV3-1 (or the pseudogene TRBV3-2) and TRBJ1-1; D not certain. Germline-derived CDR1 and CDR2 are LGHDT and YNNKEL (reference sequence). This CDR3 is built from 12 residues. Trimming cost V 4 bases and J 0 bases, with 3 bases left between them. The CDR3 region has the DNA TGTGCCAGCAGCCTAGTGAACACTGAAGCTTTCTTT. This encodes CASSLVNTEAFF.

V and J are TRBV28 and TRBJ2-3, with a tentative D call TRBD2 (6 bases). CDR1 and CDR2 from the germline V gene are MDHEN and SYDVKM. Trimming shortened V by 5 bases and J by 3 bases, and 24 bases separated the two germline ends. The CDR3 loop spans 18 amino acids. CDR3 nucleotides: TGTGCCAGCAGTGGGTTGGGTGGAGGGGTGGAATTGACAGATACGCAGTATTTT. This encodes CASSGLGGGVELTDTQYF.